Detailed here is one T cell receptor beta chain. This entry comes from a study of blood T cell repertoires in COVID-19. The overall study: T cells, B-cell-depleted T cells, or PBMCs supplied cDNA or gDNA.

Repertoires were generated with immunoSEQ multiplex PCR, while TCRdb's copy carries only in-frame clones and drops some. Of roughly 250,000 clones in the sample, about four fifths were seen once. This CDR3 spans 15 amino acids. CDR1 and CDR2 (germline): SGDLS, YYNGEE. The ends lost 3 bases at V and 4 bases at J; junction bases unmatched: 6. This chain uses TRBV9 with TRBJ2-2; 7 nucleotides match TRBD1. The sample was peripheral blood. This receptor was identified in a person aged 65-85 years with COVID-19, enrolled during active disease. CDR3 region: CASSEGQPRTGELFF. The CDR3, as DNA: TGTGCCAGCAGCGAGGGACAGCCACGCACCGGGGAGCTGTTTTTT.